The 26 T cell receptor beta chains given below trace back to one sample, sequenced in a study of siplizumab effects on memory and regulatory T cells. Here immunoSEQ multiplex PCR was the method, and the copy in TCRdb shows in-frame clones only, minus some. The repertoire holds some 120,000 clones, with 94% as singletons. The sequenced material came from non-Treg CD4+ T cells sorted from blood. These receptors were taken from a human donor in good health.

This chain links TRBV6-1 with TRBJ1-1; weak D call: TRBD1 (5 bases). Germline CDR1 reads MNHNS; CDR2 reads SASEGT. V was trimmed by 10 bases and J by 0 bases, leaving 12 bases between them. CDR3 length equals 13 residues. CDR3: CATADRMNTEAFF. CDR3 DNA sequence: TGTGCCACCGCCGACAGAATGAACACTGAAGCTTTCTTT.

This sequence joins TRBV30 and TRBJ2-6, with D possibly matching TRBD1 (5 bases). Germline assignment: CDR1 GTSNPN and CDR2 SVGIG (reference sequence). The V and J ends lost 3 bases and 2 bases respectively, with 17 bases between them. There are 17 residues in the CDR3. The CDR3: CAWRRGRVGPGANVLTF. The CDR3 DNA reads as TGTGCCTGGAGACGCGGCAGGGTGGGGCCTGGGGCCAACGTCCTGACTTTC.

The J gene is TRBJ2-2, the V gene TRBV6-5; possibly TRBD1 for D (6 bases). CDR1 MNHEY and CDR2 SVGAGI come from the germline V gene. Trimming removed 5 bases from V and 1 base from J, with 8 bases in between. This CDR3 region has 14 residues. Written as DNA, the CDR3 is TGTGCCAGCAGTGAGGGACAGAACACCGGGGAGCTGTTTTTT. Translating it yields CASSEGQNTGELFF.

The V gene is TRBV7-9, the J gene TRBJ1-2, with no clear D. CDR1 and CDR2 from the germline V gene are SEHNR and FQNEAQ (reference sequence). The V end lost 4 bases, the J end lost 5 bases, and 5 bases lay between the germline ends. The CDR3 has 11 residues. The CDR3 reads CASSSDYGYTF. CDR3 nucleotides: TGTGCCAGCAGCTCAGATTATGGCTACACCTTC.

The V gene is TRBV5-4, the J gene TRBJ1-1; D may be TRBD1 (6 bases). The CDR3 has 12 residues. Looked up from germline, CDR1 is SGHNT and CDR2 is YYREEE (reference sequence). The V gene lost 4 bases and the J gene lost 8 bases, with 12 bases spanning the gap. CDR3 coding DNA: TGTGCCAGCAGCCCTATAGACAGGGAAGCTTTCTTT. This translates into CASSPIDREAFF.

The chain is built from TRBV5-1 and TRBJ1-1; perhaps TRBD1 as D (6 bases). CDR1 is SGHRS, CDR2 YFSETQ, per germline. There are 12 residues in the CDR3. Trimming took 4 bases from V and 5 from J, leaving 9 bases between them. The CDR3 DNA is TGCGCCAGCAGCGAACAGGGAACTGAAGCTTTCTTT. Protein: CASSEQGTEAFF.

The chain is built from TRBV5-5 and TRBJ1-4, with D perhaps TRBD1 (6 bases). V lost 4 bases to trimming and J lost 0 bases, with 13 bases between them. Germline V gene sequence: CDR1 SGHKS, CDR2 YYEKEE (reference sequence). The CDR3 is made up of 16 amino acids. This CDR3 is CASSRLGGTTNEKLFF. In nucleotides, the CDR3 is TGTGCCAGCAGCCGGTTAGGGGGGACAACTAATGAAAAACTGTTTTTT.

The V gene is TRBV28, the J gene TRBJ1-6; D unresolved. V lost 6 bases and J lost 7, with 19 bases in between. Germline V lookup: CDR1 MDHEN, CDR2 SYDVKM. This CDR3 spans 16 amino acids. The CDR3 is CASRPPGTVMNSPLHF. For the CDR3, the DNA is TGTGCCAGCAGGCCCCCCGGTACGGTGATGAATTCACCCCTCCACTTT. Full variable domain (missing parts from reference TRBV28 and TRBJ1-6): DVKVTQSSRYLVKRTGEKVFLECVQDMDHENMFWYRQDPGLGLRLIYFSYDVKMKEKGDIPEGYSVSREKKERFSLILESASTNQTSMYLCASRPPGTVMNSPLHFGNGTRLTVT.

This clone was observed a single time. In nucleotides, the CDR3 is TGTGCCAGCAGCTTCGGCAGGGTTCGAGGAGAGACCCAGTACTTC. Translation gives CASSFGRVRGETQYF. The rearrangement joins TRBV11-3 to TRBJ2-5, with D perhaps matching TRBD1 (5 bases). Germline lookup yields CDR1 SGHNT and CDR2 YENEEA. With 3 bases removed from V and 4 bases from J, the gap between germline ends came to 15 bases. The CDR3 contains 15 residues.

The rearrangement uses TRBV5-1 and TRBJ2-1; D might be TRBD1 (6 bases). V gave up 3 bases and J gave up 7 bases, with 8 bases separating them. The CDR3 is 12 amino acids. The germline V gene has CDR1 SGHRS and CDR2 YFSETQ. CDR3: CASSSQGNEQFF. The CDR3 DNA reads TGCGCCAGCAGCTCACAGGGAAATGAGCAGTTCTTC.

The chain employs TRBV2 and TRBJ2-7; D possibly corresponds to TRBD1 (6 bases). Trimming left V 4 bases short and J 2 bases short, with 12 bases between. The CDR3 is made up of 14 amino acids. The germline CDR1 and CDR2 sequences are SNHLY and FYNNEI. The CDR3 region has the DNA TGTGCCAGCAGTGCCCGGCAGGGGACCTACGAGCAGTACTTC. It codes for CASSARQGTYEQYF.

The chain combines TRBV7-9 with TRBJ1-1; no reliable D call. This CDR3 is built from 13 residues. CDR1 SEHNR and CDR2 FQNEAQ come from the germline V gene (reference sequence). V was cut by 5 bases and J by 5 bases, with 12 bases left in between. CDR3 loop: CASSPPGRTEAFF. CDR3 DNA: TGTGCCAGCAGCCCCCCGGGCCGAACTGAAGCTTTCTTT.

This clone was recorded once. The gene calls are TRBV6-1 and TRBJ2-1; 11 nucleotides align to TRBD2. The CDR3 extends over 15 amino acids. V gave up 6 bases and J gave up 6 bases; unmatched junction bases: 7. Germline values: CDR1 MNHNS, CDR2 SASEGT. This CDR3 reads CASRPPGLAVNEQFF. The CDR3 bases are TGTGCCAGCAGACCTCCGGGACTAGCGGTCAATGAGCAGTTCTTC.

This clone came up once. The J gene is TRBJ1-5, the V gene TRBV5-1; 7 bases map to TRBD1. The CDR3 totals 14 residues. The V gene's germline CDR1 is SGHRS and CDR2 YFSETQ. Losses at the gene ends were 3 bases for V and 3 bases for J; bases not matched to a gene: 3. CDR3: CASSWGQPNQPQHF. In DNA form, the CDR3 reads TGCGCCAGCAGCTGGGGACAGCCCAATCAGCCCCAGCATTTT.

The chain uses TRBV5-6 and TRBJ1-1; no firm D call. CDR3 length: 13 residues. With 2 bases removed from V and 2 bases from J, the gap between germline ends came to 7 bases. Germline V gene sequence: CDR1 SGHDT, CDR2 YYEEEE. CDR3 nucleotide sequence: TGTGCCAGCAGCTTTTTTCCCAACACTGAAGCTTTCTTT. As protein: CASSFFPNTEAFF.

In nucleotides, the CDR3 is TGTGCCAGCAGCTTAGGGCTAGCGGAGAGGGGGTCCTACAATGAGCAGTTCTTC. It encodes CASSLGLAERGSYNEQFF. The chain carries TRBV7-3 and TRBJ2-1; D is possibly TRBD2 (7 bases). Looked up from germline, CDR1 is SGHTA and CDR2 is FQGTGA. The V end lost 2 bases, the J end lost 1 base, and 18 bases lay between the germline ends. The CDR3 runs 18 residues.

CDR3 nucleotide sequence: TGTGCCATCAGTAAGGACGATAATTCACCCCTCCACTTT. Amino acids: CAISKDDNSPLHF. This sequence joins TRBV10-3 and TRBJ1-6; D remains unclear. Deletions cut 5 bases from V and 5 bases from J, with 7 bases between. In germline, CDR1 is ENHRY, CDR2 SYGVKD. The CDR3 has 13 residues.

In its sample, this clone was seen once. The rearrangement uses TRBV28 and TRBJ2-3, with D unresolved. V was cut by 2 bases and J by 3 bases, with 6 bases left in between. From germline, CDR1 is MDHEN and CDR2 SYDVKM. CDR3 length: 13 residues. The CDR3 sequence is CASSLVQTDTQYF. CDR3 bases: TGTGCCAGCAGTTTAGTGCAGACAGATACGCAGTATTTT.

This chain links TRBV6-1 with TRBJ1-2; 7 bases match TRBD1. Germline lookup yields CDR1 MNHNS and CDR2 SASEGT. V was pared by 6 bases and J by 0 bases, with 7 bases of the junction left unmatched. There are 15 residues in the CDR3. The DNA for the CDR3 is TGTGCCAGCAGCATCGGGACAGCCCCTAACTATGGCTACACCTTC. It is translated as CASSIGTAPNYGYTF.

The chain has TRBV27 and TRBJ1-1, with TRBD1 as a possible D gene (5 bases). Per the germline V gene, CDR1 is MNHEY and CDR2 is SMNVEV (reference sequence). The V and J ends lost 2 bases and 5 bases respectively, with 15 bases between them. The CDR3 totals 15 residues. This CDR3 reads CASSLISGLGTEAFF. The CDR3, as DNA: TGTGCCAGCAGTTTAATATCAGGGTTGGGGACTGAAGCTTTCTTT.

In regard to this clone: This specimen includes other DNA sequences encoding the same CDR3. This chain uses TRBV6-5 with TRBJ2-6; D unresolved. Trimming left V 4 bases short and J 2 bases short, with 12 bases between. From germline, CDR1 is MNHEY and CDR2 SVGAGI. The CDR3 has 16 amino acids. CDR3 bases: TGTGCCAGCAGTTTGCAGGTCTCCCCTGGGGCCAACGTCCTGACTTTC. Protein product: CASSLQVSPGANVLTF.

V usage is TRBV5-1 and J usage is TRBJ1-3, with 7 bases aligning to TRBD1. V shed 7 bases and J 3 bases; nucleotides not matched to a gene: 7. Germline assignment: CDR1 SGHRS and CDR2 YFSETQ. The CDR3 runs to 14 residues. DNA of the CDR3: TGCGCCAGCTCTCCGACAGGGCTTGGAAACACCATATATTTT. This translates into CASSPTGLGNTIYF.

The chain recombines TRBV25-1 with TRBJ2-3, with TRBD1 matching over 8 bases. The V segment lost 4 bases and the J segment 3 bases; nucleotides outside the gene matches: 12. Germline values: CDR1 MGHDK, CDR2 SYGVNS. The CDR3 consists of 17 residues. The CDR3: CASSASPGQVLTDTQYF. CDR3 nucleotides: TGTGCCAGCAGTGCGTCTCCGGGACAGGTCTTAACAGATACGCAGTATTTT.

The chain has TRBV7-9 and TRBJ1-3; D not resolved. V lost 3 bases and J lost 0, with 9 bases in between. The CDR3 covers 15 residues. Germline CDR1 and CDR2: SEHNR and FQNEAQ (reference sequence). The CDR3 protein is CASSFGQLSGNTIYF. Written as DNA, the CDR3 is TGTGCCAGCAGCTTCGGGCAGCTCTCTGGAAACACCATATATTTT.

This clone was detected only once. The chain uses TRBV5-4 and TRBJ1-2; 7 nucleotides agree with TRBD1. Germline CDR1 SGHNT, CDR2 YYREEE (reference sequence). V shed 5 bases and J 4 bases; nucleotides not matched to a gene: 5. The CDR3 extends over 13 amino acids. The CDR3 protein is CASRVDRAYGYTF. CDR3 nucleotides: TGTGCCAGCAGAGTTGACAGGGCCTATGGCTACACCTTC.

The chain employs TRBV10-2 and TRBJ2-7; possibly TRBD2 for D (5 bases). The CDR3 is 11 residues long. Germline CDR1 and CDR2: WSHSY and SAAADI. Trimming removed 6 bases at V and 3 bases at J, with 6 bases between. The CDR3 region has the DNA TGCGCCAGCAGGAGGGACTACGAGCAGTACTTC. Amino acid sequence: CASRRDYEQYF.